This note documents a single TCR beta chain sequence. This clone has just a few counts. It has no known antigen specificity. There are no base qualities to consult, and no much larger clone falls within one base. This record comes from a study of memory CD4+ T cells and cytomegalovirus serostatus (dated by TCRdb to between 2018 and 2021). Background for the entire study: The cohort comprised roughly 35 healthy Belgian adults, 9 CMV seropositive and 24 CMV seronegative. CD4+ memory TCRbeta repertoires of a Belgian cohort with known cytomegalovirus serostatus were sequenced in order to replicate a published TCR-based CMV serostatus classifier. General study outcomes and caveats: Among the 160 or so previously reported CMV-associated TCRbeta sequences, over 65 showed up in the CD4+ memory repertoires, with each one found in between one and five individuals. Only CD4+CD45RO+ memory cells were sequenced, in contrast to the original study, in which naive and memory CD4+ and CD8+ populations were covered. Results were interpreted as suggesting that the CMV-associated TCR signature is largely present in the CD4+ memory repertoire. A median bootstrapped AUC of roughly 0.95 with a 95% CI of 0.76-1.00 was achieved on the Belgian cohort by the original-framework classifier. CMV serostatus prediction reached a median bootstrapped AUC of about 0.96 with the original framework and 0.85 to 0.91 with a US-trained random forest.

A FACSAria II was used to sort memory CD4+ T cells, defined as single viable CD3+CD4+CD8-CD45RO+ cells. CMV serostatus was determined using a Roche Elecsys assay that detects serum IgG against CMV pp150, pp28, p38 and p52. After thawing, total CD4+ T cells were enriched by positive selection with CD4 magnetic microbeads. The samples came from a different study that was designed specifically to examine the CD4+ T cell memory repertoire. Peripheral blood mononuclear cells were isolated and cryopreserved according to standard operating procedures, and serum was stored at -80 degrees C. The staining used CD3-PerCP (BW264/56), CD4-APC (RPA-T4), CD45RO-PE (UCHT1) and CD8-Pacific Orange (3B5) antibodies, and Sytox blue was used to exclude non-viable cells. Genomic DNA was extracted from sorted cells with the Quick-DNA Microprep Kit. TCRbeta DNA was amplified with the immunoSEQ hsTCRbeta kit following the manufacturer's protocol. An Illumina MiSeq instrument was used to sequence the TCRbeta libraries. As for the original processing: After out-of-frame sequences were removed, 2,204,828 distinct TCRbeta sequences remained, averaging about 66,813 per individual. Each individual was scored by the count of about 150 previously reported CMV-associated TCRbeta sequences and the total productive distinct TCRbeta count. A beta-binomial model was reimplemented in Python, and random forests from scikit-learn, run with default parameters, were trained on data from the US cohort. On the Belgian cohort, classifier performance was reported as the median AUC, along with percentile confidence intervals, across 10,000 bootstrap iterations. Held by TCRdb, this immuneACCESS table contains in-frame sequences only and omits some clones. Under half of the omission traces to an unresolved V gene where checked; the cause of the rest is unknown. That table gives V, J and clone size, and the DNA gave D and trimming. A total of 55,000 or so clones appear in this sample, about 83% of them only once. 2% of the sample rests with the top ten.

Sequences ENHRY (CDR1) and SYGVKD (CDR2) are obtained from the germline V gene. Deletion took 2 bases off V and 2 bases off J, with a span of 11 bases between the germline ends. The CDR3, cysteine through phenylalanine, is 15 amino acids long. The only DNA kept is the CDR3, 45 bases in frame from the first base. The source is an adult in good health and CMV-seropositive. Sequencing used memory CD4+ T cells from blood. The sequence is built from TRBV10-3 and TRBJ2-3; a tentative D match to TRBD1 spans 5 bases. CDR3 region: CAISEDRGLTDTQYF. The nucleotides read TGTGCCATCAGTGAGGATAGGGGCCTCACAGATACGCAGTATTTT.